This T cell receptor (beta chain) stems from a study of cytomegalovirus exposure and HLA in healthy donors (dated by TCRdb to between 2016 and 2019). For the study in its entirety: In an earlier analysis of around 540 of the donors, around 300 Gb of sequence data and 117 million unique TCR beta sequences from 150 million to 200 million T cells were reported. An early release covering about 600 HLA-typed donors comprised about 320 gigabases of sequencing data and around 86 million unique TCR sequences. Of the approximately 370 genotyped donors, 75% to 85% were placed in the genetic ancestry cluster associated with self-reported Caucasian donors. The study was designed to test whether signatures of past pathogen exposure could be identified by cataloging public T cell receptors. Using immunosequencing, the study profiled T cell repertoires from 500 to 800 subjects and related those repertoires to cytomegalovirus serostatus. Along with the roughly 670-subject first cohort, a separate validation cohort of 120 different subjects was used. To predict cytomegalovirus infection status, the study brought together high-throughput TCR immunosequencing, statistical association of individual TCRs with disease status, and machine learning. A later analysis re-examined previously published TCR beta repertoires from several hundred donors and added high-resolution HLA genotyping to investigate patterns of TCR occurrence. Rather than drawing on any new phenotypic data, the later analysis identified candidate immune exposures from TCR beta sequences and the way those sequences occurred across donors. An earlier analysis of approximately 640 of the donors applied high-throughput TCR beta sequencing to assess whether each TCR beta V gene segment acted as functional or pseudogenic. Donor age, sex, ethnicity and CMV serostatus were collected together with the repertoire data. A later genetic analysis took genome-wide SNP genotypes for about 65% of the 666 donors and used that subset as a discovery cohort. Every repertoire in the discovery cohort had been generated on one and the same sequencing platform. Both class I and class II loci were covered by HLA typing, at four-digit resolution. Typing coverage varied by locus: about 620-630 donors for A, B, C, DRB1 and DQB1; approximately 500 for DQA1; more than 600 for DPA1; more than 450 for DPB1. Roughly 5 DR-DQ haplotypes were handled as single units for association and clustering, since linkage in the cohort was strong. Among roughly 370 genotyped donors of the cohort, an average of around 240,000 unique TCR beta nucleotide sequences were sequenced per donor, around 20% of them non-productive. What the research found in general, with its limitations: Because the 87-base-pair reads could not distinguish some IMGT-functional V segments, including TRBV6-2 and TRBV6-3, those segments were excluded. A later analysis reported that several top co-occurrence clusters appeared linked to parvovirus B19, influenza, CMV and Epstein-Barr virus. A cluster of highly shared sequence variants was judged likely to be a technical artifact of the sequencing pipeline. Immune exposure information for the cohort was limited to CMV serostatus. A later genetic analysis associated a missense DCLRE1C variant with V-gene and J-gene trimming of TCR beta chains, and an independent cohort replicated the association. A later analysis found that HLA-associated TCR beta chains were more clonally expanded and had lower generation probabilities than equally common non-associated chains. Strong co-occurrence of HLA alleles, especially DR and DQ, made assigning TCR associations to individual alleles difficult. Because HLA typing was missing for some donors at each locus, association tests included only the typed subset. Fewer than 20 rarely observed V segments, including chromosome 9 orphons, were excluded from the earlier analysis of about 500 of the donors because counts were too low. Correlated functional status among segregating V segments might be attributable to linkage disequilibrium, but an unknown experimental factor could not be ruled out. In a later analysis, the rate of TCR association differed among HLA loci, with DRB1 alleles having the most associated TCRs and HLA-C alleles having the fewest. In an earlier analysis of 500 to 650 of the donors, most TCR beta V segments appeared in productive rearrangements about 90% or about 30% of the time, broadly matching IMGT annotations. In a later genetic analysis, fewer N-insertions in productive TCRs were reported among donors in an Asian-associated ancestry cluster than the roughly 700-donor mean. A further reported finding was that TCR beta sequences accurately predicted the HLA-A and HLA-B alleles for most subjects in the first cohort. The cohort was sequenced for TCR beta chains only, and without alpha or paired-chain data the features that could be detected were limited. The authors suggested that the approach could potentially be extended to other disease states and immunological phenotypes. Presence/absence analyses assumed roughly uniform sequencing depth across donors, an assumption that may not hold. In the study, approximately 160 TCR beta chains were listed as associated with cytomegalovirus. Specific HLA alleles were associated with over 15,000 TCR beta sequences at a false discovery rate of 0.05 in a later analysis. According to a later analysis, most CMV-associated TCR beta chains appeared to be HLA-restricted, and the HLA associations seemed to be driven largely by CMV exposure. In vitro tests confirmed that a few of the cytomegalovirus-associated TCR beta chains recognize cytomegalovirus antigens. The classifier was reported to diagnose cytomegalovirus status with high specificity and sensitivity in both the original cohort and the validation cohort. While some public TCRs were present in many individuals, most TCR sequences turned up only very rarely across donors.

In total, fewer than 750 healthy bone marrow donors made up the cohort. At the time of sampling, all cohort members were nominally healthy, though unrecorded immune exposures were likely present. The donor was CMV seropositive and was included in the group of 250 to 300 seropositive cohort members. A peripheral blood sample was collected from each donor, and TCR beta sequencing was performed on peripheral blood mononuclear cells. Genomic DNA extraction from the blood cell samples was performed with the Qiagen DNeasy Blood Extraction Kit. Sequences SGHRS (CDR1) and YFSETQ (CDR2) are obtained from the germline V gene. The CDR3 spans 16 residues, from the cysteine through the phenylalanine. Of all the DNA, just the CDR3 is kept, 48 bases in frame from base 1. V and J are trimmed by 0 bases and 7 bases, and the gene matches miss 6 bases of the junction. The library came from the immunoSEQ multiplex PCR assay. A mixture of 60 forward primers for TCR Vbeta segments and 13 reverse primers for TCR Jbeta segments was used in the multiplex PCR. A multiplex PCR assay on genomic DNA amplified the CDR3 region of rearranged TCR beta genes. Amplified TCR beta libraries were sequenced as 87-base-pair reads on the Illumina HiSeq System. The study's own analysis went as follows. A later analysis tallied tens of millions of unique TCR beta chains across the 550 to 850 repertoires, and approximately 12 million of those chains were shared by two or more donors. Raw reads were error-corrected and collapsed into unique sequences with a nearest-neighbor algorithm that merged closely related sequences to remove PCR and sequencing errors. Alignment of CDR3 sequences to IMGT reference sequences was used to assign V, D and J gene segments. For a sequence to be retained, a match of at least six nucleotides to both a V gene segment and a J gene segment was required. A rearrangement was called productive if the CDR3 had no stop codons and remained in frame with V and J, and every other rearrangement was called non-productive. Following IMGT convention, CDR3 was defined as the stretch from the second conserved V-encoded cysteine to the conserved J-encoded phenylalanine. Sequences without an unambiguous match to a single V gene segment were excluded from the earlier analysis of almost 600 of the donors. An earlier analysis of 500 to 700 of the donors classified V segments as functional when productive rearrangements were above 56.7% and as segregating when the standard deviation between donors was above 5%. To diagnose cytomegalovirus status from the catalog of TCR beta chain sequences, a statistical classification framework was built. In a later analysis, V and J genes were assigned by comparing TCR nucleotide sequences against IMGT/GENE-DB human TR gene sequences. Using the TCRdist pipeline, a later analysis assigned CDR3 sequences along with most-parsimonious VDJ recombination scenarios. A later analysis defined each TCR beta chain by its CDR3 amino acid sequence plus V-gene family, and excluded reads lacking a unique V-gene family. A later analysis removed nearly 600 highly shared, low-generation-probability nucleotide sequences to deal with suspected cross-contamination and a sequencing artifact. For each public chain, a later analysis derived a clonal expansion index from normalized ranks of inferred template counts within each repertoire. A later analysis computed generation probabilities with a VDJ recombination model fitted to out-of-frame rearrangements, and checked the results against IGoR. In a later analysis, hypergeometric tests were used to score TCR-TCR, TCR-HLA and TCR-CMV co-occurrence, with a repertoire-size bias correction applied to TCR pairs. False discovery rates were estimated in a later analysis by permuting HLA or CMV assignments 20 times. In a later analysis, co-occurring TCRs were grouped using DBSCAN, with TCRdist sequence similarity added in when clustering inside HLA-allele-positive subsets. Repertoires with fewer than 30,000 or more than 120,000 public chains, plus five repertoires with anomalous nucleotide sharing, were excluded from co-occurrence clustering. Entries here come from immuneACCESS through TCRdb and include only in-frame sequences with V and J called. Some clones fail to appear in such tables; in the studies checked, an unresolved V gene covers under half of the shortfall, and the cause of the remainder is unknown. V, J and clone size are taken as reported in that table, and D and trimming were inferred from the DNA itself. For this sample there are 150,000 or so clones; roughly 80% appear just once. The ten largest clones represent 6.5% to 8% of the sample.

In regard to this clone: This receptor's antigen is unknown. Per-base quality was not reported, and no clone a single base away is much larger than it.

This receptor was identified in a middle-aged woman in good health and CMV-seropositive. Sequencing was carried out using PBMCs. The rearrangement joined TRBV5-1 to TRBJ2-1, and 11 junctional nucleotides match TRBD2. CDR3 loop: CASSLASGGPGNEQFF. The base sequence is TGCGCCAGCAGCTTGGCTAGCGGGGGGCCAGGAAATGAGCAGTTCTTC.